This TCR beta chain originates from a study of PD-1 blockade in mismatch repair-deficient tumors. Repertoires were generated with immunoSEQ multiplex PCR, while TCRdb's copy carries only in-frame clones and drops some. Of approximately 15,000 clones listed, 70% to 85% were seen once; the top ten hold 10% to 11%. Specified time point: 10-day in vitro stimulation with candidate neoantigen peptide 5. A few pembrolizumab responders had their TCRs sequenced. Clone fold changes were calculated against an identical culture without peptide. J was trimmed by 4 bases and V by 5 bases; bases with no gene match: 9. Per germline, CDR1 SGHTA and CDR2 FQGTGA. The CDR3 has 15 residues. On this clone: Its antigen is not known.

The TCR was taken from an adult with mismatch repair-deficient cancer. V usage is TRBV7-3 and J usage is TRBJ2-7; 9 bases agree with TRBD2. The sample consisted of cells cultured in vitro, taken from a patient treated with pembrolizumab. The CDR3 sequence is CASSPGASGIYEQYF. The CDR3 region has the DNA TGTGCCAGCAGCCCCGGGGCTAGCGGGATATACGAGCAGTACTTC.